This passage covers 21 T cell receptor beta chains from one sample sequenced in a study of T cell responses to AZD1222 COVID-19 vaccine. Sequencing used immunoSEQ multiplex PCR; TCRdb keeps in-frame clones, though not all of them. The sample contains some 96,000 clones, about 93% of which appear only once. The sequences come from peripheral blood, collected on day 0 of AZD1222 vaccination. These receptors were taken from an adult in good health.

The gene calls are TRBV10-3 and TRBJ2-1; a weak D match, TRBD2 (6 bases). The germline CDR1 and CDR2 sequences are ENHRY and SYGVKD. The CDR3 is 14 amino acids. Between the trimmed V and J ends, which lost 5 bases and 0 bases, there was a span of 8 bases. The CDR3 protein is CAISSSDSYNEQFF. In DNA form, the CDR3 reads TGTGCCATCAGTTCTAGCGACTCCTACAATGAGCAGTTCTTC.

The chain uses TRBV4-1 and TRBJ2-4; 14 bases match TRBD2. The CDR3 extends over 17 amino acids. With 5 bases clipped from V and 7 bases from J, the junction kept 10 bases outside the gene matches. Germline V lookup: CDR1 MGHRA, CDR2 YSYEKL. The CDR3 reads CASSYGTSGSRVNIQYF. The CDR3 DNA sequence: TGCGCCAGCAGCTATGGGACTAGCGGGAGTCGAGTGAACATTCAGTACTTC.

The V gene is TRBV29-1, the J gene TRBJ2-5; 7 nucleotides line up with TRBD1. V was pared by 5 bases and J by 4 bases, with 7 bases of the junction left unmatched. CDR1 is SQVTM, CDR2 ANQGSEA, per germline. The CDR3 contains 13 residues. CDR3 in DNA: TGCAGCGTTTTAAGGGGGCGGTTAGAGACCCAGTACTTC. This sequence encodes CSVLRGRLETQYF.

The V and J genes are TRBV5-1 and TRBJ2-3; D unclear. Germline V CDR1 and CDR2: SGHRS, YFSETQ. The V and J ends lost 6 bases and 0 bases respectively, with 8 bases between them. This CDR3 is 13 amino acids long. DNA of the CDR3: TGCGCCAGCAACGTACCGAGCACAGATACGCAGTATTTT. It is translated as CASNVPSTDTQYF.

The V gene is TRBV19, the J gene TRBJ1-1; the match to TRBD1 covers 12 bases. There are 18 residues in the CDR3. Germline CDR1 LNHDA, CDR2 SQIVND (reference sequence). J lost 5 bases, V lost 2 bases, and 12 bases had no gene match. CDR3 DNA: TGTGCCAGTAGTATACCCACCGGGACAGGGGGCGGGTGGACTGAAGCTTTCTTT. It codes for CASSIPTGTGGGWTEAFF.

This rearrangement joins TRBV10-3 to TRBJ1-4, with 7 bases that match TRBD1. The junction had 6 bases not matched to a gene; V was cut back by 3 bases and J by 5 bases. This CDR3 comprises 15 residues. Germline CDR1 is ENHRY and CDR2 is SYGVKD. The CDR3 sequence is CAISEETGPNEKLFF. Written as DNA, the CDR3 is TGTGCCATCAGTGAAGAGACAGGGCCCAATGAAAAACTGTTTTTT.

V gene TRBV10-2 combines with J gene TRBJ1-5; 7 nucleotides line up with TRBD1. CDR3 length equals 16 residues. Germline CDR1 WSHSY, CDR2 SAAADI. V trimming: 6 bases; J trimming: 3 bases; junction bases outside the gene matches: 11. CDR3 in amino acids: CASSHNTGTVNQPQHF. The DNA of the CDR3 is TGCGCCAGCAGCCACAACACGGGGACAGTCAATCAGCCCCAGCATTTT.

The chain carries TRBV7-9 and TRBJ1-5; D uncertain. Germline lookup yields CDR1 SEHNR and CDR2 FQNEAQ (reference sequence). Trimming stripped 1 base from V and 3 bases from J, with 7 bases between. CDR3 length: 14 residues. The CDR3 is CASSLGDYNQPQHF. CDR3 bases: TGTGCCAGCAGCTTAGGCGATTACAATCAGCCCCAGCATTTT.

Here the CDR3 reads CASSLKGVAYEQYF. CDR3 bases: TGTGCCAGCAGCTTAAAAGGCGTAGCCTACGAGCAGTACTTC. The V and J genes are TRBV7-8 and TRBJ2-7, with D hard to call. The CDR3 has 14 amino acids. Germline V CDR1 and CDR2: SGHVS, FQNEAQ. Trimming removed 2 bases from V and 2 bases from J, with 10 bases in between.

The V and J genes are TRBV5-1 and TRBJ2-5; 12 bases line up with TRBD1. CDR3 length equals 14 residues. The V gene end was trimmed by 6 bases and the J gene end by 3 bases; junction bases not matched to a gene: 3. Germline CDR1 and CDR2: SGHRS and YFSETQ. For the CDR3, the DNA is TGCGCCAGCACCGGGACAGGGGGCAAAGAGACCCAGTACTTC. Encoded protein: CASTGTGGKETQYF.

This sequence joins TRBV3-1 (or the pseudogene TRBV3-2) and TRBJ1-5; unclear D gene. CDR1 is LGHDT, CDR2 YNNKEL, per germline (reference sequence). Between the trimmed V and J ends, which lost 0 bases and 6 bases, there was a span of 12 bases. The CDR3 covers 15 residues. DNA of the CDR3: TGTGCCAGCAGCCAAGAAGGCGGTCGGGGTCAGCCCCAGCATTTT. Amino acids: CASSQEGGRGQPQHF.

CDR3: CASNLNREANYGYTF. The CDR3 region has the DNA TGTGCCAGCAACCTAAACAGGGAAGCTAACTATGGCTACACCTTC. J is TRBJ1-2 and V is TRBV7-9, with D maybe TRBD1 (6 bases). The CDR3 consists of 15 residues. Germline lookup yields CDR1 SEHNR and CDR2 FQNEAQ (reference sequence). Trimming removed 7 bases at V and 0 bases at J, with 15 bases between.

The V call is TRBV19, the J call TRBJ1-6; 7 bases agree with TRBD1. The CDR3 runs to 13 residues. Germline trimming cut 7 bases from V and 9 bases from J; bases unmatched to any gene: 6. Germline V gives CDR1 LNHDA, CDR2 SQIVND (reference sequence). The CDR3, as DNA: TGTGCCAGTACAGGGGGAGTGGGTTCACCCCTCCACTTT. Encoded protein: CASTGGVGSPLHF.

The chain combines TRBV19 with TRBJ2-7; 9 positions match TRBD2. V lost 6 bases to trimming and J lost 5 bases; unmatched junction nucleotides: 2. The germline CDR1 and CDR2 sequences are LNHDA and SQIVND (reference sequence). The CDR3 is 12 residues long. The CDR3 sequence is CASSQREDEQYF. In DNA, the CDR3 is TGTGCCAGTAGCCAGCGGGAGGACGAGCAGTACTTC.

J is TRBJ2-5 and V is TRBV2; a weak D match, TRBD2 (6 bases). V lost 1 base to trimming and J lost 8 bases, with 11 bases between them. This CDR3 has 13 residues. Germline V CDR1 and CDR2: SNHLY, FYNNEI. CDR3 DNA sequence: TGTGCCAGCAGTGAAGGGGTCGGGGGTACCCAGTACTTC. Its protein is CASSEGVGGTQYF.

The count of this clone is one. V and J are TRBV5-4 and TRBJ2-2; the D is unclear. Germline V CDR1 and CDR2: SGHNT, YYREEE (reference sequence). The CDR3 is 13 residues long. V lost 1 base, J lost 6 bases, and 7 bases lay in between. Here the CDR3 DNA reads TGTGCCAGCAGCTTGAACCACGCCGGGGAGCTGTTTTTT. It specifies CASSLNHAGELFF.

The gene calls are TRBV18 and TRBJ1-1; D not certain. Per the germline V gene, CDR1 is KGHSH and CDR2 is LQKENI. Trimming pared 2 bases from V and 0 bases from J, leaving 7 bases between. CDR3 length equals 14 residues. The CDR3 is CASSPTRVNTEAFF. CDR3 DNA sequence: TGTGCCAGCTCACCAACGAGGGTGAACACTGAAGCTTTCTTT.

The gene calls are TRBV5-6 and TRBJ1-3, with 7 bases that match TRBD1. The CDR3 is 13 amino acids. The germline gives CDR1 SGHDT, CDR2 YYEEEE. The trim removed 6 bases at V and 2 bases at J, leaving 2 bases unmatched. CDR3 sequence reads: CASNQGAGNTIYF. CDR3 nucleotides: TGTGCCAGCAACCAGGGGGCTGGAAACACCATATATTTT.

This chain uses TRBV5-6 with TRBJ2-2; TRBD1 matches 9 bases. The V segment lost 4 bases and the J segment 7 bases; nucleotides outside the gene matches: 8. The CDR3 has 15 amino acids. CDR1 is SGHDT, CDR2 YYEEEE, per germline. In DNA, the CDR3 is TGTGCCAGCAGCGGAAGGGACAGGGCGGTCGGGGAGCTGTTTTTT. Translation: CASSGRDRAVGELFF.

The J gene is TRBJ1-5, the V gene TRBV19, with 8 bases lining up with TRBD1. The germline V gene has CDR1 LNHDA and CDR2 SQIVND (reference sequence). This CDR3 region has 15 residues. The V gene end was trimmed by 4 bases and the J gene end by 7 bases; junction bases not matched to a gene: 9. The CDR3 here is CASSRPDRDKQPQHF. The CDR3 DNA reads as TGTGCCAGTAGTAGACCGGACAGGGATAAACAGCCCCAGCATTTT.

This chain links TRBV28 with TRBJ1-2; no clear D gene. Germline V gives CDR1 MDHEN, CDR2 SYDVKM. The CDR3 contains 12 residues. Trimming cost V 6 bases and J 5 bases, with 10 bases left between them. The CDR3 DNA is TGTGCCAGCAGCCTCCGGCTATATGGCTACACCTTC. The encoded protein is CASSLRLYGYTF.